The clone carrying this T cell receptor beta chain was seen more than once but under ten times. Germline V gene data show CDR1 as SNHLY and CDR2 as FYNNEI. The CDR3 totals 14 residues. Trimming left V 8 bases short and J 9 bases short, with 17 bases between. The record originates from a study of identical twins. TCRdb independently ran MiXCR on the 5' RACE reads; one entry per CDR3 protein. The sample yields 1.5 million to 2 million distinct CDR3 sequences, about 32% seen once. The chain employs TRBV2 and TRBJ1-6; no firm D call. Sequencing used cord blood. This sequence originates from a newborn girl in good health. The CDR3, as DNA: TGTGCCAGCGGGGTTGATGTTTCGAGTTCACCCCTCCACTTT. Amino acids: CASGVDVSSSPLHF.